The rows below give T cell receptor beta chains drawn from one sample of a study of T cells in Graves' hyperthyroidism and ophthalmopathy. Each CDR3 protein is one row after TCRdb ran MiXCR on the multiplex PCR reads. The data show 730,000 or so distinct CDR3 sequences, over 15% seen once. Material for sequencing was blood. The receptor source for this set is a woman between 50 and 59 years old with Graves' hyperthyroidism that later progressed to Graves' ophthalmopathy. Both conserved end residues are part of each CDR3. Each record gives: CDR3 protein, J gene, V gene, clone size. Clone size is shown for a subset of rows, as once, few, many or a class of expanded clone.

CDR3aa: CASSQRLAGDVHEQFF
j_gene: TRBJ2-1
v_gene: TRBV11-3
abundance: .

CDR3aa: CATSDSQNYGYTF
j_gene: TRBJ1-2
v_gene: TRBV24-1
abundance: few

CDR3aa: CAISPIGANEKLFF
j_gene: TRBJ1-4
v_gene: TRBV10-3
abundance: few

CDR3aa: CAWAKKGTSTNEKLFF
j_gene: TRBJ1-4
v_gene: TRBV30
abundance: many

CDR3aa: CASSPAGGVTEAFF
j_gene: TRBJ1-1
v_gene: TRBV27
abundance: many

CDR3aa: CASSQLSQAVNNSPLHF
j_gene: TRBJ1-6
v_gene: TRBV3-1
abundance: .

CDR3aa: CASSRPKSNTEAFF
j_gene: TRBJ1-1
v_gene: TRBV2
abundance: many

CDR3aa: CASSSSPRATSTDTQYF
j_gene: TRBJ2-3
v_gene: TRBV5-1
abundance: many

CDR3aa: CASSFGDGGSPLHF
j_gene: TRBJ1-6
v_gene: TRBV5-1
abundance: .

CDR3aa: CSVEAGGTAEQYF
j_gene: TRBJ2-7
v_gene: TRBV29-1
abundance: many

CDR3aa: CSVEERSYEQFF
j_gene: TRBJ2-1
v_gene: TRBV29-1
abundance: .

CDR3aa: CASSPENVVGVYEQYF
j_gene: TRBJ2-7
v_gene: TRBV9
abundance: .

CDR3aa: CASSHRLANYGYTF
j_gene: TRBJ1-2
v_gene: TRBV3-1
abundance: many

CDR3aa: CASSFGGGWGDIQYF
j_gene: TRBJ2-4
v_gene: TRBV5-5
abundance: few

CDR3aa: CASSEFGTNYGYTF
j_gene: TRBJ1-2
v_gene: TRBV6-1
abundance: .

CDR3aa: CAIRLAGGNNEQFF
j_gene: TRBJ2-1
v_gene: TRBV10-3
abundance: few

CDR3aa: CASSWTEGEQFF
j_gene: TRBJ2-1
v_gene: TRBV6-1
abundance: .

CDR3aa: CSAPSGGTDTQYF
j_gene: TRBJ2-3
v_gene: TRBV20-1
abundance: .

CDR3aa: CSANQDTEAFF
j_gene: TRBJ1-1
v_gene: TRBV20-1
abundance: many

CDR3aa: CASSPSDYGYTF
j_gene: TRBJ1-2
v_gene: TRBV12-3/TRBV12-4
abundance: many

CDR3aa: CASSFMGVNEQFF
j_gene: TRBJ2-1
v_gene: TRBV12-3/TRBV12-4
abundance: many

CDR3aa: CATSRAPGQNSNQPQHF
j_gene: TRBJ1-5
v_gene: TRBV15
abundance: many

CDR3aa: CSASRIGSGNTIYF
j_gene: TRBJ1-3
v_gene: TRBV20-1
abundance: .

CDR3aa: CASSLSPNYEQYF
j_gene: TRBJ2-7
v_gene: TRBV3-1
abundance: .

CDR3aa: CSARVKGGYTEAFF
j_gene: TRBJ1-1
v_gene: TRBV20-1
abundance: once

CDR3aa: CASSQLVWSTDTQYF
j_gene: TRBJ2-3
v_gene: TRBV7-2
abundance: .

CDR3aa: CASSLDTGGGGNEKLFF
j_gene: TRBJ1-4
v_gene: TRBV5-1
abundance: .

CDR3aa: CASRIGGTGSYGYTF
j_gene: TRBJ1-2
v_gene: TRBV27
abundance: .

CDR3aa: CSVRRTGPEAFF
j_gene: TRBJ1-1
v_gene: TRBV29-1
abundance: once

CDR3aa: CASSLARGTNSPLHF
j_gene: TRBJ1-6
v_gene: TRBV7-8
abundance: many

CDR3aa: CASSGGANSGNTIYF
j_gene: TRBJ1-3
v_gene: TRBV9
abundance: few

CDR3aa: CASSLVRVGLFF
j_gene: TRBJ1-4
v_gene: TRBV11-3
abundance: .

CDR3aa: CSAPGLAGNNEQFF
j_gene: TRBJ2-1
v_gene: TRBV20-1
abundance: many

CDR3aa: CSAGVRGYEQYF
j_gene: TRBJ2-7
v_gene: TRBV20-1
abundance: .

CDR3aa: CASSHGTGHGYTF
j_gene: TRBJ1-2
v_gene: TRBV12-3/TRBV12-4
abundance: many

CDR3aa: CSVRTGGSENTEAFF
j_gene: TRBJ1-1
v_gene: TRBV29-1
abundance: many

CDR3aa: CASSPTTGELDGYTF
j_gene: TRBJ1-2
v_gene: TRBV18
abundance: .

CDR3aa: CAWKSYTETNEKLFF
j_gene: TRBJ1-4
v_gene: TRBV30
abundance: few

CDR3aa: CASRGGRETQYF
j_gene: TRBJ2-5
v_gene: TRBV12-3/TRBV12-4
abundance: many

CDR3aa: CASSFGTGGIEQYF
j_gene: TRBJ2-7
v_gene: TRBV5-1
abundance: .

CDR3aa: CASSLTGGKTGELFF
j_gene: TRBJ2-2
v_gene: TRBV7-3
abundance: few

CDR3aa: CASSERVGLQDTQYF
j_gene: TRBJ2-3
v_gene: TRBV27
abundance: few

CDR3aa: CSANRRTGSEAFF
j_gene: TRBJ1-1
v_gene: TRBV20-1
abundance: many

CDR3aa: CASSSTGAHYGYTF
j_gene: TRBJ1-2
v_gene: TRBV12-3/TRBV12-4
abundance: many